The source of this T cell receptor beta chain is a study of cytomegalovirus exposure and HLA in healthy donors. Study at large: An analysis done earlier identified around 100 million unique TCR beta sequences from about 179 million T cells. Points from the study as a whole: In vitro work confirmed that a few CMV-associated chains recognize CMV antigens.

The CDR3 covers 15 residues. With V trimmed by 3 bases and J by 9 bases, 9 bases remained unmatched. Looked up from germline, CDR1 is SGDLS and CDR2 is YYNGEE. Comment on this clone: Its target is unknown.

Use of 60 Vbeta and 13 Jbeta primers characterized the PCR. Produced via immunoSEQ multiplex PCR; TCRdb's table is partial and in-frame only. The table lists around 140,000 clones, about 80% of them singletons, with 1.9% in the top ten. This chain joins TRBV9 and TRBJ2-1, with TRBD2 matching 10 bases. Specimen: PBMCs. This clonotype was sampled from a woman in her 40s in good health and CMV-seronegative. CDR3 loop: CASSGLAGGSGEQFF. CDR3 coding DNA: TGTGCCAGCAGCGGATTAGCGGGAGGATCAGGTGAGCAGTTCTTC.